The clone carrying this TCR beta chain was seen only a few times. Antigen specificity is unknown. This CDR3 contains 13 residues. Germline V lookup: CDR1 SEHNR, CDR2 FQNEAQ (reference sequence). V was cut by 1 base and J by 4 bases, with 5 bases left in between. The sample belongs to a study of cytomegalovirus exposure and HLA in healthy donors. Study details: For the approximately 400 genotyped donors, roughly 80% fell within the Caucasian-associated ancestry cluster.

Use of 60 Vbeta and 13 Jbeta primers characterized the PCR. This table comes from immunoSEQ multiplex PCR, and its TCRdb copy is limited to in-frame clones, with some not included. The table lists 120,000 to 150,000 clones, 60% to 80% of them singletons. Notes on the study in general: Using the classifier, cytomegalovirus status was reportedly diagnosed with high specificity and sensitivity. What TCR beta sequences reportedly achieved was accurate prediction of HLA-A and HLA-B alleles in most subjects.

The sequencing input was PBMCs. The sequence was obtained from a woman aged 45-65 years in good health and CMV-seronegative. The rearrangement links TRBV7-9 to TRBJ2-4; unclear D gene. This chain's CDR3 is CASSLVEKNIQYF. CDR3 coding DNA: TGTGCCAGCAGCTTAGTCGAGAAAAACATTCAGTACTTC.